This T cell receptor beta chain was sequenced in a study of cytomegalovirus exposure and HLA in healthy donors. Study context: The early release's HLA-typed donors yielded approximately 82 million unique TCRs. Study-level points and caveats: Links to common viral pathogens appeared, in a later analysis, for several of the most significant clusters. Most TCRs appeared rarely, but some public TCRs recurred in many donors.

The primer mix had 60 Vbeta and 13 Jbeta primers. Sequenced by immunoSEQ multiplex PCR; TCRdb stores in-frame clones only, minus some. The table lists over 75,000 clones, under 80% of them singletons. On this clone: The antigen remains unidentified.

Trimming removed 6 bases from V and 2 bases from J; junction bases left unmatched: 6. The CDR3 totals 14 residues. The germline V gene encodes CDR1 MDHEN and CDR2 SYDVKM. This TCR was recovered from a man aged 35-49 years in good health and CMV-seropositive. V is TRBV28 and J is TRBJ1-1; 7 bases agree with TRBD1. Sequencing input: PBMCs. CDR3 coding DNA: TGTGCCAGCAGATCCGGGACAGATAACACTGAAGCTTTCTTT. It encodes CASRSGTDNTEAFF.